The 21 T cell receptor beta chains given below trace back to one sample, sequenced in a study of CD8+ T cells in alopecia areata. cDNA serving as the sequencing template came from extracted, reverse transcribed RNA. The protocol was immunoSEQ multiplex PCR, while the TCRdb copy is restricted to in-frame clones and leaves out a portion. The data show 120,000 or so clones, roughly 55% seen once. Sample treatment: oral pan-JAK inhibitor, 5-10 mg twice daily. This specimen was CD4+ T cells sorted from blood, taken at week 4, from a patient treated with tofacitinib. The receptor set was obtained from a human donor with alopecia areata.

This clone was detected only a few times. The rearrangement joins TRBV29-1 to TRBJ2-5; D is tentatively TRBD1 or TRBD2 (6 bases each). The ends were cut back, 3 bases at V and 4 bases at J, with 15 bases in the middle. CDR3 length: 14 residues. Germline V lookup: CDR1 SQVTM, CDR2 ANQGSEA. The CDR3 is CSVDGFGGGETQYF. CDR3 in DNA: TGCAGCGTTGACGGCTTCGGGGGCGGAGAGACCCAGTACTTC.

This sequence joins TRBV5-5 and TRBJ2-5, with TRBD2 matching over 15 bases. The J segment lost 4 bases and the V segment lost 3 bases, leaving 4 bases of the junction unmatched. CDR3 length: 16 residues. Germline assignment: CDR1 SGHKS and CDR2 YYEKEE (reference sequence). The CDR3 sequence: CASSWTSGRAVETQYF. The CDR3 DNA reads TGTGCCAGCAGCTGGACTAGCGGGAGGGCCGTAGAGACCCAGTACTTC.

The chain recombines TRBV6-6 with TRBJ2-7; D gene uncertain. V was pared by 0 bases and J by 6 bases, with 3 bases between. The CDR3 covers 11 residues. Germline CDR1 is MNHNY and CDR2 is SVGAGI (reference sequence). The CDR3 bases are TGTGCCAGCAGTTACTCGGTCGAGCAGTACTTC. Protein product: CASSYSVEQYF.

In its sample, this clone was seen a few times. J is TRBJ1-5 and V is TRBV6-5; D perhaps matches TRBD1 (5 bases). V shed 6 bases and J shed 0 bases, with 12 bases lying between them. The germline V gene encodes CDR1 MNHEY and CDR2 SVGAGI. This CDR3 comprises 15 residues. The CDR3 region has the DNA TGTGCCAGCAGCGCCGGGGGTTATAGCAATCAGCCCCAGCATTTT. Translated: CASSAGGYSNQPQHF.

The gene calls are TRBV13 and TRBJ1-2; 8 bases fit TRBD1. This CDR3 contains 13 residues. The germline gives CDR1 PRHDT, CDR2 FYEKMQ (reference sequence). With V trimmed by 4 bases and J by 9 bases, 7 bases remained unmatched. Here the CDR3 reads CASSSDRDSRYTF. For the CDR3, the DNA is TGTGCCAGCAGCTCGGACAGGGACTCTCGCTACACCTTC.

CDR3 nucleotide sequence: TGTGCCTGGAGCTTGAGTAGGTACGGTGAGCAGTTCTTC. Protein: CAWSLSRYGEQFF. The V gene is TRBV30, the J gene TRBJ2-1; D call uncertain. CDR3 length equals 13 residues. V was clipped by 3 bases and J by 9 bases, with 15 bases between them. Germline V gene lookup returns CDR1 GTSNPN and CDR2 SVGIG (reference sequence).

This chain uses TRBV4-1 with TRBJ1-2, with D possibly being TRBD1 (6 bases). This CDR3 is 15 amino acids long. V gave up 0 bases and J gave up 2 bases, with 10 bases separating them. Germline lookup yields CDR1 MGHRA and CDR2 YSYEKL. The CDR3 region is CASSQEGAGNYGYTF. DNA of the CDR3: TGCGCCAGCAGCCAAGAGGGGGCGGGGAACTATGGCTACACCTTC.

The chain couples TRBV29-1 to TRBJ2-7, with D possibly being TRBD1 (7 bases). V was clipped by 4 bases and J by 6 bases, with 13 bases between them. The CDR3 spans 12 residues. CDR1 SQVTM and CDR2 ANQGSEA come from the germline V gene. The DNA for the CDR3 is TGCAGCGTTGTATACAGGGGAGGCGAGCAGTACTTC. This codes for CSVVYRGGEQYF.

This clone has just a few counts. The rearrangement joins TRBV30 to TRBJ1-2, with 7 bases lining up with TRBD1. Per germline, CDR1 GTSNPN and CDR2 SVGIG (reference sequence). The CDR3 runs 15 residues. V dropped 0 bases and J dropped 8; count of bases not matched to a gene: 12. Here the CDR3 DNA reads TGTGCCTGGAGTGTACTGACAGGGCGAGTTGGAGGCTACACCTTC. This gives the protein CAWSVLTGRVGGYTF.

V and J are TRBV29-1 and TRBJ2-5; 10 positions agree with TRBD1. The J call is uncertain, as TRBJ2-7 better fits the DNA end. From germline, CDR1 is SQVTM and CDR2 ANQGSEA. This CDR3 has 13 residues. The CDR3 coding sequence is TGCAGCGTAGCCTATGGGACAGGGGTCGAGCAGTACTTC. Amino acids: CSVAYGTGVEQYF.

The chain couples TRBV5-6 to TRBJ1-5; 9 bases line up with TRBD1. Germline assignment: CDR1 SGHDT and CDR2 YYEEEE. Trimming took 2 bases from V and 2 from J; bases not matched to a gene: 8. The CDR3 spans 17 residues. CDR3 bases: TGTGCCAGCAGCTTACAACAGGGGGCCGGGGGCAATCAGCCCCAGCATTTT. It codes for CASSLQQGAGGNQPQHF.

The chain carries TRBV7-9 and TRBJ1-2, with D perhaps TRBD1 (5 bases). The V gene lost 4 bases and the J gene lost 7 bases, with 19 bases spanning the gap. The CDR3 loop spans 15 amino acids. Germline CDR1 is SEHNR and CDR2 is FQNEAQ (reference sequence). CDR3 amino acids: CASSSAQGIKVGYTF. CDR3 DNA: TGTGCCAGCAGCTCGGCGCAGGGAATCAAGGTTGGCTACACCTTC.

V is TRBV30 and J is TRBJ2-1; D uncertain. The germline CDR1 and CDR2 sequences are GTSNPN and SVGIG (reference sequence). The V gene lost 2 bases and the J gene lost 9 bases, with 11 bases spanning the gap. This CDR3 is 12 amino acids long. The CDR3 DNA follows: TGTGCCTGGAGTCCTCGATGGGGTGAGCAGTTCTTC. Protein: CAWSPRWGEQFF.

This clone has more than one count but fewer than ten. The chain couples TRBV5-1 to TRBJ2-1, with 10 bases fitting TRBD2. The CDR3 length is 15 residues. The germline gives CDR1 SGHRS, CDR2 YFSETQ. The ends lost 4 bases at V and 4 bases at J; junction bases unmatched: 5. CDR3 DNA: TGCGCCAGCAGCACGGGGACTAGCGCATACAATGAGCAGTTCTTC. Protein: CASSTGTSAYNEQFF.

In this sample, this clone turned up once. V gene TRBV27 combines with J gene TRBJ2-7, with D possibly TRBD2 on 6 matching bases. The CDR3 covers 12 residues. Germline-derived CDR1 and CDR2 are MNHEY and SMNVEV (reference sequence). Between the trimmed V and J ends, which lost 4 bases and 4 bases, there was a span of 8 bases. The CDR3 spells CASSSRGYEQYF. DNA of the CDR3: TGTGCCAGCAGTTCCCGGGGGTACGAGCAGTACTTC.

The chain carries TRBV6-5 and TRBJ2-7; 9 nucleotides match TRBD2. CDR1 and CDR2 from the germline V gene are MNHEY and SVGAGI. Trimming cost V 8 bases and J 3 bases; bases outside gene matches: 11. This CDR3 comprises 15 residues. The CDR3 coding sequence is TGTGCCAGCCAAACCCCGACTAGCGGCCGCTACGAGCAGTACTTC. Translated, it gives CASQTPTSGRYEQYF.

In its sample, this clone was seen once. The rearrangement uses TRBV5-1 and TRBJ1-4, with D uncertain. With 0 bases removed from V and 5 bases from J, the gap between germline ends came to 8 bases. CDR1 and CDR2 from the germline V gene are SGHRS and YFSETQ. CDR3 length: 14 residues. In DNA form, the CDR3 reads TGCGCCAGCAGCTTGGCCCCGCAGAATGAAAAACTGTTTTTT. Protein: CASSLAPQNEKLFF.

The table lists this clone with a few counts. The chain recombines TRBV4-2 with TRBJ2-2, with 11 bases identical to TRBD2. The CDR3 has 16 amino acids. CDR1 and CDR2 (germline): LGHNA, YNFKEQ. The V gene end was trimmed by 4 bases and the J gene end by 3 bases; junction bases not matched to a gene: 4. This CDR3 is CASSLLAGADTGELFF. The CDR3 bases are TGTGCCAGCAGCCTACTAGCGGGGGCCGACACCGGGGAGCTGTTTTTT.

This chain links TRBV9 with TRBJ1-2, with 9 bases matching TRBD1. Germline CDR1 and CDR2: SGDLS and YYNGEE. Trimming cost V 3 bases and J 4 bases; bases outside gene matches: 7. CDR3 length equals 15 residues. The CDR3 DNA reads TGTGCCAGCAGCGGCGAGGGGGACAGGGCCTATGGCTACACCTTC. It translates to CASSGEGDRAYGYTF.

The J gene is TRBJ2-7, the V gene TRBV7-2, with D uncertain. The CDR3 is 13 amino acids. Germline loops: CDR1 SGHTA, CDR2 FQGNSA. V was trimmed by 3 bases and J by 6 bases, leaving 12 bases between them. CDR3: CASSFFRSSEQYF. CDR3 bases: TGTGCCAGCAGCTTCTTCCGGTCTAGCGAGCAGTACTTC.

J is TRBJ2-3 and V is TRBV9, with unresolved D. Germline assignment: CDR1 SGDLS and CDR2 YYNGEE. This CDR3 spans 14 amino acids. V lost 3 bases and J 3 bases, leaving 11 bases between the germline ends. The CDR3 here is CASSGNFQTDTQYF. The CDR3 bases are TGTGCCAGCAGCGGAAACTTTCAGACAGATACGCAGTATTTT.